This TCR beta chain was found in a study of radiotherapy plus CTLA-4 blockade in lung cancer. Only in-frame clones appear in the TCRdb table, and some are missing; sequencing was by immunoSEQ multiplex PCR. The sample consists of about 110,000 clones, approximately 81% of them appearing once. CDR3 length: 14 residues. The germline V gene encodes CDR1 LGHNA and CDR2 YNFKEQ. Trimming pared 1 base from V and 1 base from J, leaving 7 bases between. V and J are TRBV4-2 and TRBJ1-1, with D unclear. The receptor's source is a human donor with non-small cell lung cancer that progressed on radiotherapy plus ipilimumab. Some clones in this sample may be carry-over from other donors' samples. Sample: peripheral blood, taken from a patient treated with radiotherapy plus ipilimumab. CDR3 DNA sequence: TGTGCCAGCAGCCAAGGGACGGCGAACACTGAAGCTTTCTTT. Translating it yields CASSQGTANTEAFF.